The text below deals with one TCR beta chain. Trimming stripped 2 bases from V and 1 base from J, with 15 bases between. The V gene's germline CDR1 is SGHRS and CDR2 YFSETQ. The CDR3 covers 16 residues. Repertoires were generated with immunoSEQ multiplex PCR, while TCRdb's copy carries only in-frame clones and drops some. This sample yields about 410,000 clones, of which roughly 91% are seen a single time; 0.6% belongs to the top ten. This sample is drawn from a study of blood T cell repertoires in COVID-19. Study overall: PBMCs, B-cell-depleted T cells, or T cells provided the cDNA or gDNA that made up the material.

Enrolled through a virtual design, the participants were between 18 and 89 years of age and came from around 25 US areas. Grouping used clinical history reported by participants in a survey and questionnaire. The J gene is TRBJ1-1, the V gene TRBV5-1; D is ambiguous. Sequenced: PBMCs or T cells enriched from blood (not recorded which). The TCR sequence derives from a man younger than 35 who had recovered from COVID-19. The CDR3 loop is CASSFNYPSPNTEAFF. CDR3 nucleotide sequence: TGCGCCAGCAGCTTCAATTACCCGAGCCCGAACACTGAAGCTTTCTTT.